This T cell receptor beta chain was recovered during a study of T cells after posttransplantation cyclophosphamide. Study results and caveats: Skin or GI-infiltrating T cells shared few TRB sequences with blood. Donor-recipient repertoire similarity was low at 1-2 months, rising over year one.

A marrow graft followed busulfan-fludarabine conditioning, with cyclophosphamide on days +3 and +4. Libraries were prepared by immunoSEQ multiplex PCR; TCRdb keeps only in-frame clonotypes and omits some of them. The sample has about 5,900 clones, approximately 83% seen once. With regard to this clone: The target antigen is unknown.

Germline CDR1 is LGHNA and CDR2 is YSLEER. The V end was cut by 0 bases, the J end by 9 bases, with 15 bases between. The CDR3 is 15 residues long. The chain joins TRBV4-3 to TRBJ2-1; D remains ambiguous. The TCR sequence derives from a male patient aged 50 to 59 who received an allogeneic stem cell transplant from a related donor and was CMV-positive. Part of the T cell pool may stem from the graft donor. Sequencing used CD4+ T cells sorted from blood, obtained less than 370 days after allogeneic stem cell transplant with posttransplant cyclophosphamide. The CDR3 here is CASSQDQRGSREQFF. The CDR3 bases are TGCGCCAGCAGCCAAGATCAAAGAGGTAGCCGTGAGCAGTTCTTC.